This TCR beta chain came from a study of brain T cells in children with intractable seizures (dated by TCRdb to the early 2020s). Broadly, across the study: Resected brain tissue from about 50 pediatric epilepsy surgery cases was first screened for immune gene transcripts using a NanoString immunology panel. About 70% of the 12 selected surgery cases also had pre-surgery blood sequenced, which left four cases with brain tissue only.

Notes on this clone: Its antigen is unknown. Base qualities are not at hand, and no much larger clone is one base apart.

Broad study findings and their caveats: Viral specificity was inferred only from CDR3 sequence similarity, and patients' HCMV serostatus was unknown. Because sequencing depth differed between pre- and post-surgery blood, the absence of clones from the pre-surgery sample may reflect undersampling.

The time point label here, explained by the study, means: resected brain tissue, or blood drawn just prior to surgery. The surgery cases that showed the highest brain T cell transcript signatures were chosen for TCR beta chain sequencing of brain tissue, and of blood when it was available. Prior to surgery, the patients had been treated with at least one anti-epileptic drug. TCR-sequenced patients were children with drug-resistant epilepsy due to tuberous sclerosis complex, focal cortical dysplasia, Rasmussen encephalitis or hemimegalencephaly. The blood samples were collected right before the epilepsy surgery. Bulk genomic DNA was extracted from unsorted brain tissue and whole blood with the Monarch genomic DNA purification kit. The immunoSEQ assay was used to generate TCR beta chain sequences from genomic DNA. As for the original processing: CDR3 sequences not starting with the conserved framework cysteine at position 104 were manually removed. To get clonality, the normalized Shannon's Diversity Index was subtracted from one, giving values from 0 (maximal diversity) to 1 (oligoclonal). Chi-squared comparison-of-proportions tests were used to check whether the frequency of the same CDR3 differed between samples, for example brain versus blood. Public clonotypes were found through immuneACCESS searches, while the VDJdb browser was used to judge similarity to known antiviral clonotypes. Entries here come from immuneACCESS through TCRdb and include only in-frame sequences with V and J called. Some clones fail to appear in such tables; in the studies checked, an unresolved V gene covers under half of the shortfall, and the cause of the remainder is unknown. From that table come the V and J calls and clone size; the DNA was used to work out D and trimming. The sample table records 78,000 or so clones; roughly 89% of these occur just once. The top ten clones comprise about 23% of the sample.

The receptor was derived from a girl aged 2 to 10 with Rasmussen encephalitis and intractable seizures. The sequencing here drew on peripheral blood, taken at surgery.

For the CDR3, the sequence is CASSSRGYGNTIYF. The DNA reads TGTGCCAGCAGTTCCAGGGGGTACGGAAACACCATATATTTT. The sequence is built from TRBV28 and TRBJ1-3; 7 middle bases align to TRBD1. V loses 4 bases at its end and J loses 4 bases; junction bases beyond the gene matches: 4. For CDR1 and CDR2, the germline V gene lists MDHEN and SYDVKM. The CDR3 contains 14 residues, cysteine and phenylalanine counted. CDR3 DNA only is kept here, 42 bases in frame from base 1.